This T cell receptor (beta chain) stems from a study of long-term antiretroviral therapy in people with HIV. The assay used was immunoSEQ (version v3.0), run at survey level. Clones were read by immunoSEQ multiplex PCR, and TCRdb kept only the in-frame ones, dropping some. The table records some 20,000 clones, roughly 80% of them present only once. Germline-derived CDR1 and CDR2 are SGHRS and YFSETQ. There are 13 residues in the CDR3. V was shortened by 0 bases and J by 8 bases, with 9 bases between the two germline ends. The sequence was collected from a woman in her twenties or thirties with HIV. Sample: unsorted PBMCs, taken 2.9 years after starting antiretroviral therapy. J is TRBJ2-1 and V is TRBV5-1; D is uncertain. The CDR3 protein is CASSLAVEYEQFF. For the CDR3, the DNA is TGCGCCAGCAGCTTGGCTGTCGAATATGAGCAGTTCTTC.